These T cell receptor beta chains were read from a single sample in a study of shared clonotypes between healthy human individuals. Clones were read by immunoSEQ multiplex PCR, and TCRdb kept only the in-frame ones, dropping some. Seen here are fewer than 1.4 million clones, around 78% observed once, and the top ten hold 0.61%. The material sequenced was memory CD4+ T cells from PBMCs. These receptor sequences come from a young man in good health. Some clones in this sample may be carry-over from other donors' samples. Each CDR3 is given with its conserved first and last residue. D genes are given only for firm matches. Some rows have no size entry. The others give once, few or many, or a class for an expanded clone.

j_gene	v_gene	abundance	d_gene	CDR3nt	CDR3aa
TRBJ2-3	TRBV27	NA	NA	TGTGCCAGCAGTTTATGGACCGCGAGGCCAGATACGCAGTATTTT	CASSLWTARPDTQYF
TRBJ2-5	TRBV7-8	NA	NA	TGTGCCAGCAGCTTGGCGATCGCGCCCGGGACCCAGTACTTC	CASSLAIAPGTQYF
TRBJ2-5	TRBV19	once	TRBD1	TGTGCCAGTAGTACTCGAGGGGGCAACCAAGAGACCCAGTACTTC	CASSTRGGNQETQYF
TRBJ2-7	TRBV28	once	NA	TGTGCCAGCAGTTTATATTCTACGTACTCCTACGAGCAGTACTTC	CASSLYSTYSYEQYF
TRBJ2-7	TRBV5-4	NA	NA	TGTGCCAGCAGCTTGACTTTTTCCTACGAGCAGTACTTC	CASSLTFSYEQYF
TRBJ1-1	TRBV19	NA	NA	TGTGCCAGTAGTCCGGCTAGCACTGAAGCTTTCTTT	CASSPASTEAFF
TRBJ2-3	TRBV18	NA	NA	TGTGCCAGCTCCCGAACCAGGGATACGCAGTATTTT	CASSRTRDTQYF
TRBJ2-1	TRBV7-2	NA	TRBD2	TGTGCCAGCAGCTTAGCGATTGGTAGCGGGAGGGGGAATGAGCAGTTCTTC	CASSLAIGSGRGNEQFF
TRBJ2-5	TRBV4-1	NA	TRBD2	TGCGCCAGCAGCCCCCTACTAGCGGGAGTGATAGAGACCCAGTACTTC	CASSPLLAGVIETQYF
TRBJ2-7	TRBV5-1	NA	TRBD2	TGCGCCAGCAGCTTGGAACTAGCGGGTGGGATGCCGGGCGAGCAGTACTTC	CASSLELAGGMPGEQYF
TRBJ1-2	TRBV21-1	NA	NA	TGTGCCAGCAGCACTTCCGGACAGCGCAAAACGAACTATGGCTACACCTTC	CASSTSGQRKTNYGYTF
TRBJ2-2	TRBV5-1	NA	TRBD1	TGCGCCAGCAACCCGACAGGGGGCATGACCGGGGAGCTGTTTTTT	CASNPTGGMTGELFF
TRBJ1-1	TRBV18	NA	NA	TGTGCCAGCTCACCTCTCACTGGGGGAAACACTGAAGCTTTCTTT	CASSPLTGGNTEAFF
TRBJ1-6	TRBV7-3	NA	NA	TGTGCCAGCAGCTTAACAGGGGGGCAGGGCCCACCCCTCCACTTT	CASSLTGGQGPPLHF